This TCR beta chain comes out of a study of blood T cell repertoires in COVID-19. As for the study in general: The United States, Italy and Spain provided the acute and convalescent COVID-19 samples. PBMCs, B-cell-depleted T cells, or T cells were the source of the cDNA or gDNA that made up the material.

This clone has a handful of counts. Germline trimming cut 1 base from V and 1 base from J; bases unmatched to any gene: 5. Germline CDR1 is LGHDT and CDR2 is YNNKEL (reference sequence). The CDR3 consists of 16 residues. In the authors' methods: Amplification of reference gene primers was used by the study to estimate nucleated cell counts. Libraries were prepared by immunoSEQ multiplex PCR; TCRdb keeps only in-frame clonotypes and omits some of them. That table is the source of V, J and clone size, and D and trimming were worked out from the DNA. The data show approximately 240,000 clones, about 80% seen once.

The specimen was peripheral blood. The V and J genes are TRBV3-1 (or the pseudogene TRBV3-2) and TRBJ1-2; 8 positions match TRBD1. The receptor was isolated from a woman in her twenties or thirties who had recovered from COVID-19. The CDR3 loop is CASSQVGTGYNYGYTF. The CDR3 region has the DNA TGTGCCAGCAGCCAAGTTGGGACAGGATATAACTATGGCTACACCTTC.